The rows below give T cell receptor beta chains drawn from one sample of a study of T cell repertoires in cytomegalovirus infection. TCRdb analysed the reads with MiXCR anew, one entry per CDR3 protein. Of about 180,000 distinct CDR3 sequences in the sample, approximately 18% were seen once. The specimen was CD8+ T cells from PBMCs. Every receptor here comes from a human donor in good health (CMV status not recorded). Some clones in this sample may be carry-over from other donors' samples. The CDR3 runs from the conserved cysteine through the conserved F or W. Fields, in order: V gene, D gene, J gene, clone size, CDR3 protein, CDR3 DNA. The D gene is left open where the match is weak. Clone size, where shown, is once, few, many, or a class for clones that have expanded.

V: TRBV20-1; D: NA; J: TRBJ1-2; size: NA; CDR3: CSAREGPGALDGYTF; DNA: TGCAGTGCTAGAGAGGGTCCGGGGGCGCTTGATGGCTACACCTTC
V: TRBV7-2; D: NA; J: TRBJ2-3; size: many; CDR3: CASSLDIYIGTDTQYF; DNA: TGTGCCAGCAGCTTGGACATCTATATCGGCACAGATACGCAGTATTTT
V: TRBV7-2; D: NA; J: TRBJ2-5; size: few; CDR3: CASREAVRWQETQYF; DNA: TGTGCCAGCAGGGAGGCAGTAAGATGGCAAGAGACCCAGTACTTC
V: TRBV7-6; D: TRBD1; J: TRBJ2-7; size: NA; CDR3: CASSRTDRGGSHEQYF; DNA: TGTGCCAGCAGCAGGACGGACAGGGGGGGCTCCCACGAGCAGTACTTC
V: TRBV11-2; D: NA; J: TRBJ2-7; size: NA; CDR3: CASSPTSGATYEQYF; DNA: TGTGCCAGCAGCCCTACGTCGGGGGCAACCTACGAGCAGTACTTC
V: TRBV28; D: TRBD2; J: TRBJ2-3; size: NA; CDR3: CASKPWASGDTDTQYF; DNA: TGTGCCAGCAAGCCTTGGGCTAGCGGAGACACAGATACGCAGTATTTT
V: TRBV20-1; D: NA; J: TRBJ2-3; size: NA; CDR3: CSARRVEGTDTQYF; DNA: TGCAGTGCTAGACGAGTCGAGGGCACAGATACGCAGTATTTT
V: TRBV28; D: NA; J: TRBJ1-3; size: few; CDR3: CASSLDSGTEGNTIYF; DNA: TGTGCCAGCAGTTTAGATTCCGGGACCGAAGGAAACACCATATATTTT
V: TRBV6-5; D: NA; J: TRBJ2-7; size: NA; CDR3: CASSGTVDSSYEQYF; DNA: TGTGCCAGCAGTGGGACCGTGGACTCGAGCTACGAGCAGTACTTC
V: TRBV7-8; D: NA; J: TRBJ2-2; size: NA; CDR3: CASSLPRDSGRNTGELFF; DNA: TGTGCCAGCAGCCTTCCCCGGGACTCCGGAAGGAACACCGGGGAGCTGTTTTTT
V: TRBV7-1; D: TRBD1; J: TRBJ1-2; size: NA; CDR3: CASSAGTEGYTF; DNA: TGTGCCAGCAGCGCTGGGACAGAAGGCTACACCTTC
V: TRBV9; D: TRBD1; J: TRBJ2-5; size: NA; CDR3: CASSDETGTGDSETQYF; DNA: TGTGCCAGCAGCGATGAAACCGGGACAGGGGATAGTGAGACCCAGTACTTC
V: TRBV25-1; D: TRBD1; J: TRBJ2-7; size: NA; CDR3: CASSEVLGQVKQYF; DNA: TGTGCCAGCAGTGAAGTATTAGGACAGGTTAAGCAGTACTTC
V: TRBV7-2; D: TRBD1; J: TRBJ2-5; size: many; CDR3: CASSRWTGGRETQYF; DNA: TGTGCCAGCAGCCGCTGGACAGGGGGCAGGGAGACCCAGTACTTC
V: TRBV7-9; D: TRBD1; J: TRBJ1-2; size: NA; CDR3: CASSWGTDYGYTF; DNA: TGTGCCAGCAGCTGGGGGACAGACTATGGCTACACCTTC
V: TRBV11-2; D: NA; J: TRBJ2-1; size: few; CDR3: CASSSTSNEQFF; DNA: TGTGCCAGCAGCTCAACTAGCAATGAGCAGTTCTTC
V: TRBV29-1; D: TRBD1; J: TRBJ1-2; size: few; CDR3: CSDNAEGADYGYTF; DNA: TGCAGCGATAACGCCGAGGGGGCAGACTATGGCTACACCTTC
V: TRBV7-2; D: NA; J: TRBJ2-2; size: few; CDR3: CASSLNQGTGELFF; DNA: TGTGCCAGCAGCTTAAACCAGGGGACCGGGGAGCTGTTTTTT
V: TRBV14; D: TRBD1; J: TRBJ2-7; size: few; CDR3: CASRDTGTGRYEQYF; DNA: TGTGCCAGCCGCGACACGGGGACAGGGCGGTACGAGCAGTACTTC
V: TRBV11-2; D: NA; J: TRBJ1-1; size: NA; CDR3: CASSQFQLNTEAFF; DNA: TGTGCCAGCAGCCAGTTTCAATTGAACACTGAAGCTTTCTTT
V: TRBV7-8; D: NA; J: TRBJ1-2; size: few; CDR3: CASSLSGVGNYGYTF; DNA: TGTGCCAGCAGCTTATCGGGGGTTGGGAACTATGGCTACACCTTC
V: TRBV28; D: NA; J: TRBJ1-4; size: NA; CDR3: CASSTNFAGLSTNEKLFF; DNA: TGTGCCAGCAGCACCAATTTTGCGGGGCTCTCAACTAATGAAAAACTGTTTTTT
V: TRBV13; D: TRBD1; J: TRBJ2-1; size: NA; CDR3: CASSLWTGRNEQFF; DNA: TGTGCCAGCAGCTTATGGACAGGGCGCAATGAGCAGTTCTTC
V: TRBV2; D: NA; J: TRBJ2-5; size: NA; CDR3: CASSERRDSVQETQYF; DNA: TGTGCCAGCAGTGAAAGGCGGGACTCGGTTCAAGAGACCCAGTACTTC
V: TRBV28; D: NA; J: TRBJ2-2; size: once; CDR3: CASSQTENTGELFF; DNA: TGTGCCAGCAGCCAGACAGAGAACACCGGGGAGCTGTTTTTT
V: TRBV7-2; D: NA; J: TRBJ1-1; size: few; CDR3: CASSLRVGRESVNTEAFF; DNA: TGTGCCAGCAGCTTACGGGTCGGCAGGGAGAGTGTGAACACTGAAGCTTTCTTT
V: TRBV12-3/TRBV12-4; D: NA; J: TRBJ2-1; size: NA; CDR3: CAAGDSLNEQFF; DNA: TGTGCCGCTGGGGACTCCTTAAATGAGCAGTTCTTC
V: TRBV11-3; D: NA; J: TRBJ2-1; size: NA; CDR3: CASSDYGDFHEQFF; DNA: TGTGCCAGCAGCGATTACGGGGACTTCCATGAGCAGTTCTTC
V: TRBV2; D: TRBD1; J: TRBJ2-3; size: NA; CDR3: CAQFNRGFSTDTQYF; DNA: TGTGCCCAGTTTAACAGGGGTTTTAGCACAGATACGCAGTATTTT
V: TRBV7-9; D: TRBD1; J: TRBJ2-7; size: NA; CDR3: CASSLRGQGDYEQYF; DNA: TGTGCCAGCAGCCTTAGAGGCCAGGGGGACTACGAGCAGTACTTC
V: TRBV15; D: NA; J: TRBJ2-2; size: NA; CDR3: CATSRELGNTGELFF; DNA: TGTGCCACCAGCAGAGAATTAGGGAACACCGGGGAGCTGTTTTTT
V: TRBV9; D: TRBD2; J: TRBJ2-1; size: few; CDR3: CASNLAGGDYNEQFF; DNA: TGTGCCAGCAACCTAGCGGGGGGAGACTACAATGAGCAGTTCTTC
V: TRBV4-1; D: TRBD1; J: TRBJ1-5; size: NA; CDR3: CASSNRPTGLDQPQHF; DNA: TGCGCCAGCAGCAACCGGCCGACAGGGCTCGATCAGCCCCAGCATTTT
V: TRBV9; D: NA; J: TRBJ1-1; size: few; CDR3: CASSGMLSTEAFF; DNA: TGTGCCAGCAGCGGGATGTTGAGCACTGAAGCTTTCTTT
V: TRBV6-2/TRBV6-3; D: NA; J: TRBJ1-1; size: NA; CDR3: CASSYSSDWGPNTEAFF; DNA: TGTGCCAGCAGTTACTCTTCGGACTGGGGGCCGAACACTGAAGCTTTCTTT
V: TRBV6-2/TRBV6-3; D: TRBD2; J: TRBJ2-1; size: NA; CDR3: CASNRGGLNEQFF; DNA: TGTGCCAGCAATCGGGGGGGCCTCAATGAGCAGTTCTTC
V: TRBV27; D: NA; J: TRBJ1-5; size: many; CDR3: CASSLSGNQPQHF; DNA: TGTGCCAGCAGTTTATCGGGAAATCAGCCCCAGCATTTT
V: TRBV7-2; D: NA; J: TRBJ2-7; size: NA; CDR3: CASSLAEAGASSYEQYF; DNA: TGTGCCAGCAGCTTAGCGGAGGCGGGGGCCTCCTCCTACGAGCAGTACTTC
V: TRBV12-3/TRBV12-4; D: NA; J: TRBJ1-2; size: NA; CDR3: CASSSKNYGYTF; DNA: TGTGCCAGCAGTTCCAAAAACTATGGCTACACCTTC
V: TRBV4-2; D: NA; J: TRBJ1-4; size: few; CDR3: CASSHGGRACEKLFF; DNA: TGTGCCAGCAGCCATGGAGGCAGGGCGTGTGAAAAACTGTTTTTT
V: TRBV28; D: NA; J: TRBJ1-5; size: few; CDR3: CASSFPGNNQPQHF; DNA: TGTGCCAGCAGTTTCCCGGGCAACAATCAGCCCCAGCATTTT
V: TRBV12-3/TRBV12-4; D: NA; J: TRBJ1-1; size: few; CDR3: CASSHRVGDTEAFF; DNA: TGTGCCAGCAGTCACAGGGTAGGGGACACTGAAGCTTTCTTT
V: TRBV7-9; D: NA; J: TRBJ2-3; size: NA; CDR3: CASSLKEDTQYF; DNA: TGTGCCAGCAGCTTGAAGGAAGATACGCAGTATTTT